The 17 T cell receptor beta chains below come from one sample, sequenced in a study of cytotoxic CD8 clonotypes in ibrutinib-treated CLL. TCRdb's table, derived via immunoSEQ multiplex PCR, lists solely in-frame clones and lacks some. The table records roughly 18,000 clones, around 85% of them present only once. The source was PBMCs, collected before ibrutinib treatment. These receptors all stem from a human donor with chronic lymphocytic leukemia.

The chain has TRBV9 and TRBJ1-3, with a possible D match to TRBD1 (5 bases). The germline gives CDR1 SGDLS, CDR2 YYNGEE. This CDR3 has 14 amino acids. V lost 1 base and J lost 3, with 8 bases in between. CDR3 in DNA: TGTGCCAGCAGCGTATCAGGGAGTGGAAACACCATATATTTT. Its protein is CASSVSGSGNTIYF. The full variable domain, in which reference TRBV9 and TRBJ1-3 provide the parts outside the CDR3, is DSGVTQTPKHLITATGQRVTLRCSPRSGDLSVYWYQQSLDQGLQFLIQYYNGEERAKGNILERFSAQQFPDLHSELNLSSLELGDSALYFCASSVSGSGNTIYFGEGSWLTVV.

V gene TRBV6-5 combines with J gene TRBJ1-2; 10 positions match TRBD1. CDR3 length: 15 residues. J gave up 8 bases and V 0 bases, and 6 bases lay outside the gene matches. CDR1 is MNHEY and CDR2 is SVGAGI in the germline V gene. The DNA for the CDR3 is TGTGCCAGCAGTTACTCGACAGGGGGCGCCTACGGCTACACCTTC. Translating it yields CASSYSTGGAYGYTF.

This clone appeared a single time. The chain uses TRBV11-3 and TRBJ2-6; D gene unclear. V lost 2 bases to trimming and J lost 1 base, with 3 bases between them. The CDR3 contains 14 residues. Germline lookup yields CDR1 SGHNT and CDR2 YENEEA. The CDR3 coding sequence is TGTGCCAGCAGCTTATTTTCTGGGGCCAACGTCCTGACTTTC. Amino acid sequence: CASSLFSGANVLTF.

The CDR3 region is CASSTQQGSYEQYF. The CDR3 nucleotides read TGTGCCAGCAGCACCCAACAGGGCTCCTACGAGCAGTACTTC. The chain combines TRBV7-2 with TRBJ2-7; D perhaps matches TRBD1 (6 bases). V shed 5 bases and J shed 0 bases, with 11 bases lying between them. In germline, CDR1 is SGHTA, CDR2 FQGNSA. The CDR3 has 14 residues.

CDR3 residues: CAIRSLGTVYEQYF. CDR3 DNA sequence: TGTGCCATCAGGAGTCTAGGGACAGTGTACGAGCAGTACTTC. This chain links TRBV10-3 with TRBJ2-7, with 7 bases lining up with TRBD1. Per the germline V gene, CDR1 is ENHRY and CDR2 is SYGVKD. Germline trimming cut 6 bases from V and 4 bases from J; bases unmatched to any gene: 9. This CDR3 region has 14 residues.

The chain is built from TRBV19 and TRBJ1-1; no clear D. Deletions cut 1 base from V and 3 bases from J, with 3 bases between. CDR1 is LNHDA and CDR2 is SQIVND in the germline V gene (reference sequence). There are 12 residues in the CDR3. CDR3 DNA sequence: TGTGCCAGTAGTATAGCAGACACTGAAGCTTTCTTT. This codes for CASSIADTEAFF.

The chain links TRBV29-1 to TRBJ1-3, with D possibly matching TRBD1 (5 bases). V was trimmed by 3 bases and J by 3 bases, leaving 9 bases between them. This CDR3 has 13 amino acids. Germline loops: CDR1 SQVTM, CDR2 ANQGSEA. CDR3 nucleotide sequence: TGCAGCGTTGACGGGGGAAGTGGAAACACCATATATTTT. It yields the protein CSVDGGSGNTIYF. Looking up the rest from reference TRBV29-1 and TRBJ1-3 gives the full variable domain: SAVISQKPSRDICQRGTSLTIQCQVDSQVTMMFWYRQQPGQSLTLIATANQGSEATYESGFVIDKFPISRPNLTFSTLTVSNMSPEDSSIYLCSVDGGSGNTIYFGEGSWLTVV.

V usage is TRBV7-2 and J usage is TRBJ1-6; D gene ambiguous. The CDR3 is made up of 14 amino acids. Germline V CDR1 and CDR2: SGHTA, FQGNSA. Trimming cost V 1 base and J 13 bases, with 14 bases left between them. The CDR3 loop reads CASSLGPVGFPLHF. CDR3 coding DNA: TGTGCCAGCAGCTTAGGCCCTGTTGGATTCCCCCTCCACTTT. The variable domain in full, with the rest retrieved from reference TRBV7-2 and TRBJ1-6, is GAGVSQSPSNKVTEKGKDVELRCDPISGHTALYWYRQSLGQGLEFLIYFQGNSAPDKSGLPSDRFSAERTGGSVSTLTIQRTQQEDSAVYLCASSLGPVGFPLHFGNGTRLTVT.

This chain joins TRBV7-9 and TRBJ1-1; unclear D gene. The CDR3 sequence is 15 residues long. Looked up from germline, CDR1 is SEHNR and CDR2 is FQNEAQ (reference sequence). The V and J ends lost 1 base and 0 bases respectively, with 9 bases between them. Written as DNA, the CDR3 is TGTGCCAGCAGCTTAGATACAGACATGAACACTGAAGCTTTCTTT. Amino acids: CASSLDTDMNTEAFF.

The table lists this clone with a count of one. The genes are TRBV29-1 and TRBJ2-5; 8 positions match TRBD1. The germline V gene encodes CDR1 SQVTM and CDR2 ANQGSEA. J gave up 7 bases and V 3 bases, and 7 bases lay outside the gene matches. CDR3 length: 13 amino acids. The CDR3 DNA reads TGCAGCGTTGACGGACAGGGAGGAGGGACCCAGTACTTC. Residues: CSVDGQGGGTQYF.

The rearrangement links TRBV6-5 to TRBJ1-4; D possibly corresponds to TRBD1 (6 bases). The CDR3 is 13 amino acids. Germline assignment: CDR1 MNHEY and CDR2 SVGAGI. The V and J ends lost 5 bases and 7 bases respectively, with 11 bases between them. The CDR3 DNA is TGTGCCAGCAGTGCCGGGACAACTGAAAAACTGTTTTTT. This gives the protein CASSAGTTEKLFF.

V gene TRBV21-1 combines with J gene TRBJ2-6; TRBD1 reflects the table's D call only, with no check against the DNA. TRBV21-1 is labeled a pseudogene. The CDR3 is 17 residues long. The CDR3 here is CASRAGQGSSGANVLTF. In DNA, the CDR3 is TGTGCCAGCAGGGCGGGACAGGGCTCTTCTGGGGCCAACGTCCTGACTTTC.

This chain uses TRBV6-4 with TRBJ2-2, with TRBD2 matching 12 bases. V dropped 3 bases and J dropped 0; count of bases not matched to a gene: 5. Germline CDR1 is MRHNA and CDR2 is SNTAGT. The CDR3 covers 18 residues. The CDR3: CASSERLAGVTNTGELFF. DNA of the CDR3: TGTGCCAGCAGTGAACGACTAGCGGGGGTAACGAACACCGGGGAGCTGTTTTTT.

This clone was detected a few times. The gene calls are TRBV10-3 and TRBJ1-5, with 8 bases that match TRBD1. The CDR3 is 14 amino acids. The germline gives CDR1 ENHRY, CDR2 SYGVKD. With 7 bases clipped from V and 7 bases from J, the junction kept 9 bases outside the gene matches. CDR3 bases: TGTGCCATCAATCCGACAGGGGCAGGGCAGCCCCAGCATTTT. Its protein product is CAINPTGAGQPQHF.

V usage is TRBV7-6 and J usage is TRBJ2-1; the match to TRBD2 covers 8 bases. V shed 5 bases, J shed 6 bases, and the junction held 9 bases outside the gene matches. CDR1 SGHVS and CDR2 FNYEAQ come from the germline V gene. CDR3 length: 15 residues. In DNA, the CDR3 is TGTGCCAGCAGCCCCCGTCTCGGGAGGGTCAATGAGCAGTTCTTC. It translates to CASSPRLGRVNEQFF. Full variable domain (remainder filled in from reference TRBV7-6 and TRBJ2-1): GAGVSQSPRYKVTKRGQDVALRCDPISGHVSLYWYRQALGQGPEFLTYFNYEAQQDKSGLPNDRFSAERPEGSISTLTIQRTEQRDSAMYRCASSPRLGRVNEQFFGPGTRLTVL.

The chain carries TRBV6-1 and TRBJ2-2; D is unclear. Trimming removed 4 bases from V and 8 bases from J, with 14 bases in between. The CDR3 is made up of 14 amino acids. Germline V CDR1 and CDR2: MNHNS, SASEGT. The CDR3 region is CASSVGITLGELFF. CDR3 coding DNA: TGTGCCAGCAGTGTGGGTATTACCTTGGGGGAGCTGTTTTTT.

This chain links TRBV5-4 with TRBJ1-2; 9 bases map to TRBD1. Germline V gene lookup returns CDR1 SGHNT and CDR2 YYREEE (reference sequence). V trimming: 0 bases; J trimming: 6 bases; junction bases outside the gene matches: 6. CDR3 length: 15 amino acids. CDR3 DNA: TGTGCCAGCAGCTTGGTAGGACAGGGGTCCGATGGCTACACCTTC. Its protein is CASSLVGQGSDGYTF. Together with reference TRBV5-4 and TRBJ1-2, the CDR3 gives the full variable domain: ETGVTQSPTHLIKTRGQQVTLRCSSQSGHNTVSWYQQALGQGPQFIFQYYREEENGRGNFPPRFSGLQFPNYSSELNVNALELDDSALYLCASSLVGQGSDGYTFGSGTRLTVV.